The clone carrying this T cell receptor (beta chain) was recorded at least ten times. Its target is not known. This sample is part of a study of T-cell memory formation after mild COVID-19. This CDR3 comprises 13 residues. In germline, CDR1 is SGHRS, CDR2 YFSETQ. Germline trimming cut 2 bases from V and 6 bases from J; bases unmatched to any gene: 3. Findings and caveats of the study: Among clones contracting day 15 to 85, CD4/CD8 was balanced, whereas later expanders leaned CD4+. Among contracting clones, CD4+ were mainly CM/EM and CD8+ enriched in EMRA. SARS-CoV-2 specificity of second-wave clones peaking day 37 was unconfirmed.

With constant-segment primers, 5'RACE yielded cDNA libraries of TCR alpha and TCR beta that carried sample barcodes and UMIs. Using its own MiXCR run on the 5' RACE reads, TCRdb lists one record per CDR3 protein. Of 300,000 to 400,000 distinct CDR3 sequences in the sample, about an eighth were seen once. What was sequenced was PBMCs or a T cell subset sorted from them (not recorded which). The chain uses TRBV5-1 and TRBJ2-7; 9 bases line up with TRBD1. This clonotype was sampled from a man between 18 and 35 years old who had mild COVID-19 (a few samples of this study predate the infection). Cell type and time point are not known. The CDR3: CASSFGQGTEQYF. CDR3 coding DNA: TGCGCCAGCAGCTTCGGACAGGGGACCGAGCAGTACTTC.